The next 5 T cell receptor beta chains were all read from a single sample in a study of blood T cells in healthy people across ages. It was with a sample-barcoded 5' primer and a J-beta primer mix that a second PCR of roughly 6 to 12 cycles was run. TCRdb called the 5' RACE reads again in MiXCR, with one record for every CDR3 protein. The data hold fewer than 600,000 distinct CDR3 sequences, with roughly a quarter observed a single time. The sample also formed part of further work on T cells of mothers and their children.

Material for sequencing was blood. The receptor set was obtained from a boy aged 2 to 10 in good health.

This clonotype occurred a few times. The rearrangement joins TRBV9 to TRBJ2-1; D is ambiguous. The CDR3 is 14 residues long. Germline-derived CDR1 and CDR2 are SGDLS and YYNGEE. The germline V and J ends were trimmed by 0 bases and 12 bases, with 16 bases remaining between them. CDR3 protein: CASSVDPLRPGQFF. DNA for the CDR3: TGTGCCAGCAGCGTAGATCCCTTACGTCCTGGGCAGTTCTTC.

About this clonotype: Its ends do not fully match the called genes, so a read error is possible. The CDR3 here is CAGSVTAETQYF. CDR3 nucleotides: TGTGCCGGCAGCGTTACGGCTGAGACCCAGTACTTC. The genes are TRBV11-2 and TRBJ2-5; D remains unclear. The CDR3 spans 12 residues. The germline gives CDR1 SGHAT, CDR2 FQNNGV. Full variable domain (missing parts from reference TRBV11-2 and TRBJ2-5): EAGVAQSPRYKIIEKRQSVAFWCNPISGHATLYWYQQILGQGPKLLIQFQNNGVVDDSQLPKDRFSAERLKGVDSTLKIQPAKLEDSAVYLCAGSVTAETQYFGPGTRLLVL.

Comment on this clonotype: The final CDR3 position lacks the conserved phenylalanine or tryptophan, pointing to a likely read error. The J gene is TRBJ2-1, the V gene TRBV10-3; 9 nucleotides align to TRBD2. Trimming took 4 bases from V and 7 from J; bases not matched to a gene: 5. There are 14 residues in the CDR3. Germline assignment: CDR1 ENHRY and CDR2 SYGVKD. In DNA form, the CDR3 reads TGTGCCATCAGTGTCGCGGGAGGGCGAAATGAGCAGTTCCTC. Translating gives CAISVAGGRNEQFL.

V gene TRBV11-2 combines with J gene TRBJ2-2, with 12 positions matching TRBD2. The CDR3 is made up of 14 amino acids. V lost 5 bases to trimming and J lost 8 bases; unmatched junction nucleotides: 3. Germline V lookup: CDR1 SGHAT, CDR2 FQNNGV. CDR3 sequence reads: CASSGLAGWGELFF. CDR3 sequence (DNA): TGTGCCAGCAGCGGACTAGCGGGGTGGGGGGAGCTGTTTTTT.

This clonotype was counted between two and nine times. CDR3 amino acids: CASSEVSGLARHEQYF. For the CDR3, the DNA is TGTGCCAGCAGTGAGGTTTCGGGACTAGCGAGGCACGAGCAGTACTTC. The chain links TRBV2 to TRBJ2-7; TRBD2 aligns across 10 bases. CDR3 length: 16 residues. CDR1 SNHLY and CDR2 FYNNEI come from the germline V gene. After removal of 3 bases from V and 5 bases from J, the junction contained 10 bases not matched to a gene.